Listed below are T cell receptor beta chains from one sample, sequenced in a study of tumor-infiltrating lymphocytes in primary liver carcinoma. TCRdb itself ran the multiplex PCR reads through MiXCR, one entry per CDR3 protein. The data show about 320,000 distinct CDR3 sequences, more than 55% seen once. The specimen was peripheral blood. These TCRs come from a woman aged 25 to 39 with primary liver carcinoma and hepatitis B virus infection. Both conserved end residues are part of each CDR3. D genes are given only for firm matches. The size of a clone is reported for some rows only, either as once, few or many, or as a class for expanded clones.

CDR3nt,CDR3aa,d_gene,v_gene,abundance,j_gene
TGTGCCACTTCGGACAGGGTCTACGAGCAGTACTTC,CATSDRVYEQYF,TRBD1,TRBV19,-,TRBJ2-7
TGTGTCAGCAGTCCCGCCTTTGGGGGAGCCTACAATGAGCAATTCTTC,CVSSPAFGGAYNEQFF,-,TRBV6-5,-,TRBJ2-1
TGTGCCAGCAGTCCAGGGACAGTTTATTCCGGGGAGCTGTTTTTT,CASSPGTVYSGELFF,TRBD1,TRBV6-6,-,TRBJ2-2
TGTGCCAGCAGCTCGAGACATGGGGAGACCCAGTACTTC,CASSSRHGETQYF,-,TRBV11-2,-,TRBJ2-5
TGTGCCAGCAGCCCTTTCCTCAGATCAGGGGGCAGGGAGACCCAGTACTTC,CASSPFLRSGGRETQYF,TRBD1,TRBV14,-,TRBJ2-5
TGTGCCAGCAGCCCGGGACTAGCGGGAGGGCCCTCCTACAATGAGCAGTTCTTC,CASSPGLAGGPSYNEQFF,TRBD2,TRBV12-3/TRBV12-4,few,TRBJ2-1
TGTGCCAGCAGCATCCTCTCCTACAATGAGCAGTTCTTC,CASSILSYNEQFF,-,TRBV28,once,TRBJ2-1
TGCGCCAGCAGCCAAGAAGGCAATGAGCAGTTCTTC,CASSQEGNEQFF,-,TRBV4-1,many,TRBJ2-1
TGTGCCAGCAGCCGAACAGGACTGCCTGTAAACTATGGCTACACCTTC,CASSRTGLPVNYGYTF,-,TRBV11-2,-,TRBJ1-2
TGTGCCAGCAGGACGGGACAGGGGGCCGAAAAACTGTTTTTT,CASRTGQGAEKLFF,TRBD1,TRBV12-3/TRBV12-4,few,TRBJ1-4
TGTGCCAGCAGCCTAGGACGAGCGGGAGATCGTTATGAGCAGTTCTTC,CASSLGRAGDRYEQFF,TRBD2,TRBV11-2,medium-sized,TRBJ2-1
TGTGCCAGCAGTTACTTCACTGCAGATACGCAGTATTTT,CASSYFTADTQYF,-,TRBV6-5,-,TRBJ2-3
TGTGCCAGCAGCTATAACACCGGGAAGCTGTTTTTT,CASSYNTGKLFF,-,TRBV28,once,TRBJ2-2
TGCGCCAGCAGCCTCCGACGGGGATCTTACTCTGGAAACACCATATATTTT,CASSLRRGSYSGNTIYF,-,TRBV4-1,-,TRBJ1-3
TGTGCCAGCAGTCCCGGACGTTACGAGCAGTACTTC,CASSPGRYEQYF,-,TRBV11-1,many,TRBJ2-7
TGTGTAAGCACCCCGGGACTAGCGGGGAGCACAGATACGCAGTATTTT,CVSTPGLAGSTDTQYF,TRBD2,TRBV12-3/TRBV12-4,-,TRBJ2-3
TGCGCCAGCAGAGGGACTGAGCAGTTCTTC,CASRGTEQFF,-,TRBV10-2,few,TRBJ2-1
TGCGCCAGCAGCCAAGTCTCCCAGGGGGCAGGGGAGCAGTACTTC,CASSQVSQGAGEQYF,TRBD1,TRBV4-1,few,TRBJ2-7